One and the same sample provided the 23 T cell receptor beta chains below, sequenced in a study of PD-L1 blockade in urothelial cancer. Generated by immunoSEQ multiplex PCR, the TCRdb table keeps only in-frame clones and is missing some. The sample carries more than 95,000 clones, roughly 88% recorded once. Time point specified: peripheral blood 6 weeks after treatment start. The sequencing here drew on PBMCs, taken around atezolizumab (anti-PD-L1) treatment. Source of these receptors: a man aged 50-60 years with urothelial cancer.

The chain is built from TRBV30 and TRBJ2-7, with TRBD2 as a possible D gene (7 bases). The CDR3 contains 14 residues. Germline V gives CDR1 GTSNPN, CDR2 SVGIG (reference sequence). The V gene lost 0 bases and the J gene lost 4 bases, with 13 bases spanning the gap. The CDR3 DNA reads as TGTGCCTGGAGTGTAGGGGGTAGCGGGTACGAGCAGTACTTC. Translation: CAWSVGGSGYEQYF.

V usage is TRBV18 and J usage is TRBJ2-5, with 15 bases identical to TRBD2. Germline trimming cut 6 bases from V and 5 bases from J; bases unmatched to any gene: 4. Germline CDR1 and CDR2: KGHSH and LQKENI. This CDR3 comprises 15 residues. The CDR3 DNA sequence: TGTGCCAGCTCTCGGGGACTAGCGGGAGGTGAGACCCAGTACTTC. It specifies CASSRGLAGGETQYF.

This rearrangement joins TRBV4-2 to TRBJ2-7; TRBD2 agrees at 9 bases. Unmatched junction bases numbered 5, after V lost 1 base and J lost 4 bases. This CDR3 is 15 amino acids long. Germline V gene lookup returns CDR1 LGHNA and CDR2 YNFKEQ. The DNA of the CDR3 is TGTGCCAGCAGCCAAGTAGCGGGAGCTGGTTACGAGCAGTACTTC. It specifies CASSQVAGAGYEQYF.

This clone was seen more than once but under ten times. CDR3 in DNA: TGTGCCAGCAGGACAGGGATCGAGCAGTACTTC. Residues: CASRTGIEQYF. The V and J genes are TRBV2 and TRBJ2-7; TRBD1 matches 7 bases. Germline V gives CDR1 SNHLY, CDR2 FYNNEI. The CDR3 covers 11 residues. V lost 6 bases and J lost 6; bases outside the gene matches: 2.

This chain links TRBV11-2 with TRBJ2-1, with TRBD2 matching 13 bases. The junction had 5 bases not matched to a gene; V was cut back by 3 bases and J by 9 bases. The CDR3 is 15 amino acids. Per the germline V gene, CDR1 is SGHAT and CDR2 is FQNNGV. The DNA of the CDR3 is TGTGCCAGCAGCTTTGGGACTAGCGGGATTGGTGAGCAGTTCTTC. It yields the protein CASSFGTSGIGEQFF.

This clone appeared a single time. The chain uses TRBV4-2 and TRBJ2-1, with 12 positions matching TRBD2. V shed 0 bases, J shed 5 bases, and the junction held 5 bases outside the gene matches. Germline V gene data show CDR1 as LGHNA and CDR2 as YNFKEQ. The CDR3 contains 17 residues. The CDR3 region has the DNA TGTGCCAGCAGCCAAGACCTGACTAGCGGGAGACACAATGAGCAGTTCTTC. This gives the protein CASSQDLTSGRHNEQFF.

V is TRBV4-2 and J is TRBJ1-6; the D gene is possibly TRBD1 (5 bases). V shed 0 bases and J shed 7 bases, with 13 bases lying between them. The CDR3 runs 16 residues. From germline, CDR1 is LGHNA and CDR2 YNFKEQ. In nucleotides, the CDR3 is TGTGCCAGCAGCCAAGATAAGGAGGGGCCGAATTCACCCCTCCACTTT. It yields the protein CASSQDKEGPNSPLHF.

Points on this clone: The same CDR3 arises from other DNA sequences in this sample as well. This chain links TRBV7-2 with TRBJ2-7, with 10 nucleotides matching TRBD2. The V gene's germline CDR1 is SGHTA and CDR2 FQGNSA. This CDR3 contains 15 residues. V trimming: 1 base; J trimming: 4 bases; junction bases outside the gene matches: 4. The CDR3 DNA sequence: TGTGCCAGCAGCTTAGAACTAGCGGGGCTGTACGAGCAGTACTTC. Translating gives CASSLELAGLYEQYF.

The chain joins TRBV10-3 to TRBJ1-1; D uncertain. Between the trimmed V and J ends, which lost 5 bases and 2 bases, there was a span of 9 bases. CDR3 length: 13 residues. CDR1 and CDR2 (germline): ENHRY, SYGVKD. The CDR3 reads CAISTVSNTEAFF. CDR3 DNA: TGTGCCATCAGTACGGTTAGTAACACTGAAGCTTTCTTT.

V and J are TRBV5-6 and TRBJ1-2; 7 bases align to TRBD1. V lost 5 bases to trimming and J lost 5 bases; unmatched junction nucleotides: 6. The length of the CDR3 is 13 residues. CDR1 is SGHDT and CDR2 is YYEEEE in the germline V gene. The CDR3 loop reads CASRSDRVYGYTF. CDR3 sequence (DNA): TGTGCCAGCAGATCCGACAGGGTATATGGCTACACCTTC.

The CDR3 DNA reads as TGCGCCAGCAGCTTGATCCCGAACAGGGGTTTAGATGAGCAGTTCTTC. It codes for CASSLIPNRGLDEQFF. This chain uses TRBV5-1 with TRBJ2-1, with 7 bases lining up with TRBD1. Germline-derived CDR1 and CDR2 are SGHRS and YFSETQ. The CDR3 runs to 16 residues. The V segment lost 1 base and the J segment 8 bases; nucleotides outside the gene matches: 12.

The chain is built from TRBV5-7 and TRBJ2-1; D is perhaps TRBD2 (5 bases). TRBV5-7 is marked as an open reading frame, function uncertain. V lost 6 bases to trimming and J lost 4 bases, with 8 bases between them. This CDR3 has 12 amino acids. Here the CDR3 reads CASNGGYNEQFF. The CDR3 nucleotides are TGTGCCAGCAACGGAGGATACAATGAGCAGTTCTTC.

This CDR3 is CASSWRQLQETQYF. The CDR3 DNA follows: TGTGCCAGCAGCTGGAGACAGCTCCAAGAGACCCAGTACTTC. The chain employs TRBV7-2 and TRBJ2-5; D might be TRBD1 (5 bases). V lost 4 bases and J lost 1, with 10 bases in between. CDR3 length equals 14 residues. Germline V gene lookup returns CDR1 SGHTA and CDR2 FQGNSA.

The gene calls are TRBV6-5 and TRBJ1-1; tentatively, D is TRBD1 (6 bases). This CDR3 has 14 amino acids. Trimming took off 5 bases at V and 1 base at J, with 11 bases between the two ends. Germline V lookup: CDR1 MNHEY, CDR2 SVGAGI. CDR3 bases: TGTGCCAGCAGTAAAAGACAGGAGAACACTGAAGCTTTCTTT. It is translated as CASSKRQENTEAFF.

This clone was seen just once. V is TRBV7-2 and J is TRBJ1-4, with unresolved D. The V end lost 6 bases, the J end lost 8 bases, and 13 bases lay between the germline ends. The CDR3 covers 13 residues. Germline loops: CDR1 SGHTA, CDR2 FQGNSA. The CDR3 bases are TGTGCCAGCAGTGGAGGGCGGAGGGAAAAACTGTTTTTT. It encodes CASSGGRREKLFF.

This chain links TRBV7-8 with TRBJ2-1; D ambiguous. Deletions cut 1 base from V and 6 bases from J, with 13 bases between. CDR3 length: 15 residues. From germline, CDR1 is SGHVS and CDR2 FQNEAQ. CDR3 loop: CASSLERRNGNEQFF. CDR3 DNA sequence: TGTGCCAGCAGCTTAGAACGGAGAAATGGCAATGAGCAGTTCTTC.

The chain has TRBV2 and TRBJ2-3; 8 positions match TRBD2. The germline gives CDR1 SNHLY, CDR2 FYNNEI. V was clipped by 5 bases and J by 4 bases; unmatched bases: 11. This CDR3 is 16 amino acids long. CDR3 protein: CASSRGTSVLADTQYF. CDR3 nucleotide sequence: TGTGCCAGCAGTCGCGGGACTAGTGTTTTGGCAGATACGCAGTATTTT.

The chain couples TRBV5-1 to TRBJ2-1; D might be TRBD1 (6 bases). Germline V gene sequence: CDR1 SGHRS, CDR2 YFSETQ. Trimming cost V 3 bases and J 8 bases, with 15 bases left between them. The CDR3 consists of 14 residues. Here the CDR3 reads CASSSDSRVDEQFF. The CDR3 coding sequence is TGCGCCAGCAGCTCGGACAGCCGTGTGGATGAGCAGTTCTTC.

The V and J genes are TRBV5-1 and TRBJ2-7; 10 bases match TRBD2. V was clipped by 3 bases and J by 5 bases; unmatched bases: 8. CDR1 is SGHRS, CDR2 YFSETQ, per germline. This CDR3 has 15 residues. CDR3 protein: CASSSSIAGGNEQYF. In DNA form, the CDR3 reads TGCGCCAGCAGCTCGTCAATAGCGGGGGGCAACGAGCAGTACTTC.

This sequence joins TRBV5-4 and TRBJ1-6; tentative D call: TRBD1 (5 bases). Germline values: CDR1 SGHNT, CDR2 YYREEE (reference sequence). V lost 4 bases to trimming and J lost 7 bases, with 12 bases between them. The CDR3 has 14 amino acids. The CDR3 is CASSQQGINSPLHF. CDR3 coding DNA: TGTGCCAGCAGCCAGCAGGGTATCAATTCACCCCTCCACTTT.

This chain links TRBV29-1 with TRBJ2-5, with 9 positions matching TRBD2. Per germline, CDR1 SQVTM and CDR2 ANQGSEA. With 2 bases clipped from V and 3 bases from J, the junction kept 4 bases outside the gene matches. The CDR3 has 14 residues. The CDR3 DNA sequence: TGCAGCGTTGAAAGGAGACTAGCGGAAGAGACCCAGTACTTC. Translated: CSVERRLAEETQYF.

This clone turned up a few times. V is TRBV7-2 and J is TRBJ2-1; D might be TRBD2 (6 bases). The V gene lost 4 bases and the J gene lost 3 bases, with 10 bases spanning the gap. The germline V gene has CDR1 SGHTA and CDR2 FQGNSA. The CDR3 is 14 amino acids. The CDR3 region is CASSSGTFYNEQFF. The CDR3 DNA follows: TGTGCCAGCAGCTCGGGGACTTTCTACAATGAGCAGTTCTTC.

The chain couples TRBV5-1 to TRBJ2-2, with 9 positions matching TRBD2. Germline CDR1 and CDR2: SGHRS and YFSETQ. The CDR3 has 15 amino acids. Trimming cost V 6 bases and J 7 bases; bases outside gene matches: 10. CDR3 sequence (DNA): TGCGCCAGCACATTAGCGGGAGACTTGGGCGGGGAGCTGTTTTTT. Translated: CASTLAGDLGGELFF.